This TCR beta chain was retrieved from a study of cytomegalovirus exposure and HLA in healthy donors. Study-level points and caveats: Previous analysis showed most TCR beta V segments were productive about 87% or about 30% of the time. When a later analysis compared HLA-associated TCR beta chains with equally common others, the HLA-associated chains turned out to be more clonally expanded and to have lower generation probabilities. High specificity and sensitivity for cytomegalovirus status were reported for the classifier. The authors assumed roughly uniform sequencing depth across donors for presence/absence analyses.

Researchers ran the PCR with 60 Vbeta and 13 Jbeta primers. Using immunoSEQ multiplex PCR, the repertoire was profiled, and TCRdb retains in-frame clones only, with some absent. Of about 130,000 clones in the sample, approximately 80% were seen once. The ends lost 5 bases at V and 5 bases at J; junction bases unmatched: 14. This CDR3 has 16 amino acids. Germline V CDR1 and CDR2: SQVTM, ANQGSEA. Regarding this clone: Its antigen remains unidentified.

Input material: PBMCs. This chain uses TRBV29-1 with TRBJ2-2; 7 bases are shared with TRBD1. The TCR was taken from a young man in good health and CMV-seronegative. CDR3 region: CSVIIVRQGATGELFF. The CDR3 DNA follows: TGCAGCGTTATAATTGTGAGACAGGGTGCAACCGGGGAGCTGTTTTTT.